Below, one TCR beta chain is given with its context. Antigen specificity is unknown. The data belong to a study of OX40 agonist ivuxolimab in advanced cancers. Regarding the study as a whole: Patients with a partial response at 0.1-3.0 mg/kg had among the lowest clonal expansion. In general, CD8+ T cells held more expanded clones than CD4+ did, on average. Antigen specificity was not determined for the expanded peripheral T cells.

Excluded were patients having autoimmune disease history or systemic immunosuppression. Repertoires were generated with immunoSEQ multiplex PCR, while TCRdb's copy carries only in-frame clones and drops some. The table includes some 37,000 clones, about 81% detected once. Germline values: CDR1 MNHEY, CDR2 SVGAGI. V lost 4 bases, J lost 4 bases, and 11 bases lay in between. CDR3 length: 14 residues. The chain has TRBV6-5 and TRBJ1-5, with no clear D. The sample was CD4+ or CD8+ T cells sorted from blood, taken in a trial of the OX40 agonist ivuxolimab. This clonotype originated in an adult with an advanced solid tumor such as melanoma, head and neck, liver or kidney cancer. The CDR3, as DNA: TGTGCCAGCAGTTTCATGGCAGATAATCAGCCCCAGCATTTT. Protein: CASSFMADNQPQHF.